This record concerns one TCR beta chain sequence. Antigen unknown. The data were taken from a study of cytomegalovirus exposure and HLA in healthy donors. Overall study findings and caveats: Rare sequences made up most TCRs, while some public TCRs were found in many donors. Both high specificity and high sensitivity reportedly marked the classifier's diagnosis of cytomegalovirus status.

13 Jbeta primers and 60 Vbeta primers were used for the PCR. Clones were sequenced by immunoSEQ multiplex PCR, and TCRdb holds only the in-frame ones, with some missing. Among about 95,000 clones listed, 70% to 80% were seen once. Trimming stripped 5 bases from V and 3 bases from J, with 5 bases between. Germline loops: CDR1 SGHTA, CDR2 FQGNSA. The CDR3 loop spans 11 amino acids. While unrecorded immune exposures were likely, the donors were nominally healthy when sampled. The source material was PBMCs. The clonotype was recovered from a man younger than 30 in good health and CMV-seropositive. The chain links TRBV7-2 to TRBJ2-7; D ambiguous. CDR3 protein: CASSTNYEQYF. For the CDR3, the DNA is TGTGCCAGCAGCACAAACTACGAGCAGTACTTC.